This TCR beta chain emerged from a study of graft-versus-host responses after intestinal transplantation. Trimming at V came to 2 bases and at J to 0 bases, leaving 5 bases not matched to a gene. This CDR3 has 16 amino acids. The V gene's germline CDR1 is SGHRS and CDR2 YFSETQ. Data came from immunoSEQ multiplex PCR; TCRdb stores just in-frame clones and leaves some out. The sample holds some 85,000 clones, over 75% seen once. Concerning this clone itself: Its antigen is undetermined.

The V gene is TRBV5-1, the J gene TRBJ1-1; TRBD1 aligns across 9 bases. The input for sequencing was unstimulated CD8+ T cells sorted from spleen or lymph node cells, taken before transplant. The receptor's source is a human donor who was the organ donor for an intestinal transplant. In DNA form, the CDR3 reads TGCGCCAGCAGCTTCGACAGGGGGACAATGAACACTGAAGCTTTCTTT. Amino acid sequence: CASSFDRGTMNTEAFF. The whole variable domain, filled in from reference TRBV5-1 and TRBJ1-1, reads KAGVTQTPRYLIKTRGQQVTLSCSPISGHRSVSWYQQTPGQGLQFLFEYFSETQRNKGNFPGRFSGRQFSNSRSEMNVSTLELGDSALYLCASSFDRGTMNTEAFFGQGTRLTVV.